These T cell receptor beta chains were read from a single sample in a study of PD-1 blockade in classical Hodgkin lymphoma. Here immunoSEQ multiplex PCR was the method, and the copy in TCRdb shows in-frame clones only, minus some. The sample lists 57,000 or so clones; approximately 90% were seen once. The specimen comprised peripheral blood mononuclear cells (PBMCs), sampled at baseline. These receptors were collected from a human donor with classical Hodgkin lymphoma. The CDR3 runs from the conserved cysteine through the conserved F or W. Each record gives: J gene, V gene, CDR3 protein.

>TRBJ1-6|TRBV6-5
CASSYGTANSPLHF
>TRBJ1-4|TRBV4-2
CASSQDPGTVNEKLFF
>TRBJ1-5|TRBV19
CASSTRQNNQPQHF
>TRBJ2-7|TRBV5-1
CASSPGQGISYEQYF
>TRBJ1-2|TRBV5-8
CASSFTGNLYGYTF
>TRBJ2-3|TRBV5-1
CASSLVDRSTDTQYF
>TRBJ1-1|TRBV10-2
CASRGHRDGTEAFF
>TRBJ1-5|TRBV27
CASRARGTVGNQPQHF
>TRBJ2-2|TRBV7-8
CASSRDRVVPPGELFF
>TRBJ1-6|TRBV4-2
CASSQDPTEQPLHF
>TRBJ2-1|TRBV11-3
CASSFLEGEQFF
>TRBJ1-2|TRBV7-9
CASSFRTGAGGYGYTF
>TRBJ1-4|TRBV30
CAWEIGPHNEKLFF
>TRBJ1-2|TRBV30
CAWSRLWGTGGVGANGYTF
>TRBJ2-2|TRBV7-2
CASSLTGGDTGELFF
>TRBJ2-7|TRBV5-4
CASSPAGGRYEQYF
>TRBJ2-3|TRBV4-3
CASSQDRPTSFVTDTQYF
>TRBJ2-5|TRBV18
CASSPYETQYF
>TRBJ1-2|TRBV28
CASSSSRVRGYTF
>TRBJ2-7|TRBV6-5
CASSSRQGLSYEQYF
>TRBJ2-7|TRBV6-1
CASSEAHGQTYEQYF
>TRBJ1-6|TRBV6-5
CASSYSGQTNSPLHF
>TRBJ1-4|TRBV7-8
CASSLGETREKLFF
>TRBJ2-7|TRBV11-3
CASTRDRAYEQYF
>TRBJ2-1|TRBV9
CASSFRGEVGNEQFF
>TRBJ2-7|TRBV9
CASSGVAHEQYF
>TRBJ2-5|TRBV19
CASSHIQGARGETQYF
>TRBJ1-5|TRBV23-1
CARETGAQNQPQHF
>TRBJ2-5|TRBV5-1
CASSYSGLAIEETQYF
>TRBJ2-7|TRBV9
CASSQGLAGGPPYEQYF
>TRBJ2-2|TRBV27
CASSLLQGGTGELFF
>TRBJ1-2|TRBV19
CATYSGDGYTF
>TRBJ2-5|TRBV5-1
CASSWSGGRETQYF
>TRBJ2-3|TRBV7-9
CASNRKGVALSSTDTQYF
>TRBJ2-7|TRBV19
CASSIGSGREVGEYF
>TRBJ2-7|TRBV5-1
CASSLAQGAYYEQYF
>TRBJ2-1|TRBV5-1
CASSIAAGLEPHNEQFF